A single sample gave rise to the 15 T cell receptor beta chains below, sequenced in a study of blood T cell repertoires in COVID-19. Only in-frame clones appear in the TCRdb table, and some are missing; sequencing was by immunoSEQ multiplex PCR. The table includes about 150,000 clones, around 90% detected once. The sequencing sample was made of peripheral blood. These receptors originate from a man aged 55 to 70 with COVID-19, enrolled during active disease.

The V call is TRBV7-2, the J call TRBJ1-5; 11 bases line up with TRBD1. V lost 3 bases to trimming and J lost 5 bases; unmatched junction nucleotides: 3. The CDR3 has 15 residues. Germline V gene lookup returns CDR1 SGHTA and CDR2 FQGNSA. CDR3 DNA: TGTGCCAGCAGCTTCGGACAGGGGGCTTATCAGCCCCAGCATTTT. Translation gives CASSFGQGAYQPQHF.

The V gene is TRBV5-5, the J gene TRBJ2-7; the D gene is possibly TRBD1 (6 bases). Germline V gene sequence: CDR1 SGHKS, CDR2 YYEKEE (reference sequence). The CDR3 loop spans 14 amino acids. V dropped 0 bases and J dropped 4 bases, with 11 bases sitting between them. As DNA, the CDR3 is TGTGCCAGCAGCTTGGTACAGGGATTATACGAGCAGTACTTC. Protein product: CASSLVQGLYEQYF. Drawing the rest from reference TRBV5-5 and TRBJ2-7, the complete variable domain is DAGVTQSPTHLIKTRGQQVTLRCSPISGHKSVSWYQQVLGQGPQFIFQYYEKEERGRGNFPDRFSARQFPNYSSELNVNALLLGDSALYLCASSLVQGLYEQYFGPGTRLTVT.

V is TRBV19 and J is TRBJ1-2, with D uncertain. The V end was cut by 6 bases, the J end by 4 bases, with 21 bases between. CDR1 and CDR2 from the germline V gene are LNHDA and SQIVND (reference sequence). The CDR3 runs to 16 residues. The CDR3 region has the DNA TGTGCCAGTAGCGAACTCGGGCCGAGCGAGGGCTATGGCTACACCTTC. Translated, it gives CASSELGPSEGYGYTF.

The chain joins TRBV6-6 to TRBJ2-7; TRBD2 matches 13 bases. The CDR3 has 15 residues. The trim removed 8 bases at V and 2 bases at J, leaving 6 bases unmatched. CDR1 is MNHNY and CDR2 is SVGAGI in the germline V gene (reference sequence). The CDR3 nucleotides read TGTGCCAGCTGGAGACTAGCGGGGGGCCCCTACGAGCAGTACTTC. Its protein is CASWRLAGGPYEQYF.

V gene TRBV18 combines with J gene TRBJ2-5; 11 bases map to TRBD1. Germline V CDR1 and CDR2: KGHSH, LQKENI. The trim removed 3 bases at V and 10 bases at J, leaving 7 bases unmatched. The CDR3 extends over 14 amino acids. This CDR3 is CASSPGTGGLGQYF. As DNA, the CDR3 is TGTGCCAGCTCACCCGGGACAGGGGGTCTGGGCCAGTACTTC.

The rearrangement joins TRBV10-3 to TRBJ2-2; D perhaps matches TRBD1 (5 bases). The CDR3 extends over 16 amino acids. V was shortened by 6 bases and J by 1 base, with 15 bases between the two germline ends. CDR1 ENHRY and CDR2 SYGVKD come from the germline V gene. The CDR3 nucleotides read TGTGCCATCAGACTCCGAGTAGGGGAGAACACCGGGGAGCTGTTTTTT. It yields the protein CAIRLRVGENTGELFF.

The J gene is TRBJ1-2, the V gene TRBV6-2 or TRBV6-3; D may be TRBD1 (5 bases). Looked up from germline, CDR1 is MNHEY and CDR2 is SVGEGT. Deletions cut 6 bases from V and 5 bases from J, with 22 bases between. The CDR3 spans 16 residues. Here the CDR3 reads CASSTKGGGKTYGYTF. The CDR3 DNA reads TGTGCCAGCAGCACCAAAGGCGGGGGGAAGACTTATGGCTACACCTTC.

The V call is TRBV30, the J call TRBJ2-1, with D perhaps matching TRBD2 (6 bases). The V end lost 6 bases, the J end lost 4 bases, and 16 bases lay between the germline ends. The CDR3 covers 14 residues. CDR1 is GTSNPN and CDR2 is SVGIG in the germline V gene (reference sequence). Written as DNA, the CDR3 is TGTGCCTGCGGGACGGGACTCAGTTACAATGAGCAGTTCTTC. It specifies CACGTGLSYNEQFF.

This chain joins TRBV2 and TRBJ1-5; 10 bases are shared with TRBD1. Germline values: CDR1 SNHLY, CDR2 FYNNEI. Trimming removed 5 bases from V and 3 bases from J; junction bases left unmatched: 10. This CDR3 region has 17 residues. The chain's CDR3 is CASSLTGTGVFNQPQHF. CDR3 sequence (DNA): TGTGCCAGCAGTCTTACGGGGACAGGGGTTTTCAATCAGCCCCAGCATTTT.

The CDR3 reads CAISPQPGQGDSNYGYTF. DNA for the CDR3: TGTGCCATCAGTCCTCAGCCGGGACAGGGGGATTCTAACTATGGCTACACCTTC. The V gene is TRBV10-3, the J gene TRBJ1-2, with 11 bases matching TRBD1. The ends lost 5 bases at V and 0 bases at J; junction bases unmatched: 11. Per the germline V gene, CDR1 is ENHRY and CDR2 is SYGVKD. The CDR3 extends over 18 amino acids.

The CDR3 coding sequence is TGTGCCAGCAGCTGGGGCGCGGGAGGGTGGGGCGAAGATACGCAGTATTTT. It codes for CASSWGAGGWGEDTQYF. This chain joins TRBV7-2 and TRBJ2-3; TRBD2 aligns across 9 bases. The V gene's germline CDR1 is SGHTA and CDR2 FQGNSA. V shed 4 bases and J 5 bases; nucleotides not matched to a gene: 13. The CDR3 is 17 amino acids.

The chain links TRBV5-1 to TRBJ2-4, with a possible D match to TRBD2 (6 bases). The CDR3 consists of 15 residues. The germline V gene has CDR1 SGHRS and CDR2 YFSETQ. Trimming cost V 4 bases and J 0 bases, with 11 bases left between them. The CDR3 reads CASSPAGLAKNIQYF. The CDR3 DNA reads as TGCGCCAGCAGCCCAGCGGGCTTAGCCAAAAACATTCAGTACTTC.

This clone was seen a handful of times. Relative to the germline gene, one junction end is altered; a read error may explain this. Here the CDR3 reads CLGYGTGSDGYTF. CDR3 in DNA: TGTTTAGGGTACGGGACAGGGTCGGATGGCTACACCTTC. The rearrangement joins TRBV29-1 to TRBJ1-2, with TRBD1 identical over 9 bases. From germline, CDR1 is SQVTM and CDR2 ANQGSEA. The CDR3 has 13 residues.

The chain is built from TRBV28 and TRBJ1-6; 8 positions match TRBD1. Germline loops: CDR1 MDHEN, CDR2 SYDVKM. The CDR3 length is 14 residues. Trimming removed 11 bases from V and 8 bases from J; junction bases left unmatched: 11. The CDR3 DNA reads TGTGCCGGCATCCCGGACAGGGTTGATTCACCCCTCCACTTT. It specifies CAGIPDRVDSPLHF.

V is TRBV19 and J is TRBJ1-2; 9 bases are a match to TRBD1. There are 12 residues in the CDR3. Germline CDR1 LNHDA, CDR2 SQIVND (reference sequence). V lost 9 bases, J lost 5 bases, and 4 bases stayed unmatched. The CDR3 protein is CASRTGEYGYTF. The CDR3 region has the DNA TGTGCCAGCAGGACAGGGGAGTATGGCTACACCTTC.